This T cell receptor (beta chain) was observed in a study of beta chain features in type 1 diabetes. Looking at the study overall: Across every sample, 100 million to 130 million sorted cells were examined in total.

This clone was observed a handful of times. Reverse transcribing all isolated RNA meant expressed TCRB transcripts were sequenced. Produced via immunoSEQ multiplex PCR; TCRdb's table is partial and in-frame only. The sample shows 110,000 to 150,000 clones, 6.9% of them seen only once. The sequenced sample was central memory CD4+ T cells from blood. The sequence was obtained from a woman aged 30 to 39 in good health.

The CDR3 DNA reads as TGTGCCTGGAGGTGGGGAGGAGGGAACACTGAAGCTTTCTTT. Amino acids: CAWRWGGGNTEAFF. The rearrangement links TRBV30 to TRBJ1-1; D is unresolved. V was pared by 3 bases and J by 1 base, with 12 bases between. The CDR3 runs to 14 residues. CDR1 is GTSNPN, CDR2 SVGIG, per germline (reference sequence).